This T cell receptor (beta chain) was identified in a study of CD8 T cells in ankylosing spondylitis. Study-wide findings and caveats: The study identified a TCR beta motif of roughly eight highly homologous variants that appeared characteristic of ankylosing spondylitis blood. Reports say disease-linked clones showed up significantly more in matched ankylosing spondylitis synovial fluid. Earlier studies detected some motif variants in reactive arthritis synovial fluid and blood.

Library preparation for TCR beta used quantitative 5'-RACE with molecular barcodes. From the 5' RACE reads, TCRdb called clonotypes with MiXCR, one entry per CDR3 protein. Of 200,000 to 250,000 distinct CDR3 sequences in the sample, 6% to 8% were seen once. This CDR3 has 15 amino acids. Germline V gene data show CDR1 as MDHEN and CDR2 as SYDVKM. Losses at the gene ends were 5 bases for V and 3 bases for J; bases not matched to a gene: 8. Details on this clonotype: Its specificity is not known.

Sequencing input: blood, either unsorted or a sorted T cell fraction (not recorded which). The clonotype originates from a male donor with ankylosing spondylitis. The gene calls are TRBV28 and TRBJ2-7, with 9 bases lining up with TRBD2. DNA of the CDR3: TGTGCCAGCAGTAGAACTAGCGGGTTAAACTACGAGCAGTACTTC. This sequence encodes CASSRTSGLNYEQYF.